This note documents a single T cell receptor (beta chain) sequence. No antigen is known for it. The protocol was immunoSEQ multiplex PCR, while the TCRdb copy is restricted to in-frame clones and leaves out a portion. The sample holds 45,000 to 55,000 clones; less than 85% are singletons and the top ten take more than 0.95%. This sample is part of a study of OX40 agonist ivuxolimab in advanced cancers. Study results and caveats: Low normalized T-cell clonal expansion was additionally recorded for some nonresponders.

Sequenced here: CD4+ or CD8+ T cells sorted from blood, sampled in a trial of the OX40 agonist ivuxolimab. The source of this sequence is an adult with an advanced solid tumor such as melanoma, head and neck, liver or kidney cancer.

CDR3 in amino acids: CASRGETVAKNIQYF. Here the CDR3 DNA reads TGTGCCAGCAGGGGGGAGACAGTAGCCAAAAACATTCAGTACTTC. This chain links TRBV2 with TRBJ2-4; D assignment may be TRBD1 or TRBD2 (5 bases each). Trimming cost V 6 bases and J 0 bases, with 12 bases left between them. Germline V gene data show CDR1 as SNHLY and CDR2 as FYNNEI. CDR3 size: 15 residues.